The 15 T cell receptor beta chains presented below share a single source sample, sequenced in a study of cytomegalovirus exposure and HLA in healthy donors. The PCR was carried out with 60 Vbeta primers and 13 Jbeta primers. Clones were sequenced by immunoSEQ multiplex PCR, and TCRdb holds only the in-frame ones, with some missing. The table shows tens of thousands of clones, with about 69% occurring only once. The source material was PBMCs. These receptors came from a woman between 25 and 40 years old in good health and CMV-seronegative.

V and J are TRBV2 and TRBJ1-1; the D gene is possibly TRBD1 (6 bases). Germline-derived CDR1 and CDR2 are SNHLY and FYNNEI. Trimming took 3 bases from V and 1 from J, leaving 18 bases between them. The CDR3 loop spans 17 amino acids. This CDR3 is CASSDHTATGWNTEAFF. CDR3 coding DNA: TGTGCCAGCAGTGACCACACCGCGACAGGTTGGAACACTGAAGCTTTCTTT.

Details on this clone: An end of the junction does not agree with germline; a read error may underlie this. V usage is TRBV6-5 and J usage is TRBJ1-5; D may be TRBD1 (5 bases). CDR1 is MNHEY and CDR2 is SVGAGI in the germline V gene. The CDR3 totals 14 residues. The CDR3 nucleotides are TGTGCCAGCAGTTACTCGACTCCGGTGGGGGGACTCAATTTT. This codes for CASSYSTPVGGLNF.

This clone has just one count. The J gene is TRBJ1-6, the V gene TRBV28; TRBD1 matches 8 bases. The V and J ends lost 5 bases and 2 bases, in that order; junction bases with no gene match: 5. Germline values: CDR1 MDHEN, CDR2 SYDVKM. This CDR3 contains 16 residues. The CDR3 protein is CASSRLQGAYNSPLHF. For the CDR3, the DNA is TGTGCCAGCAGTCGTCTACAGGGGGCCTATAATTCACCCCTCCACTTT.

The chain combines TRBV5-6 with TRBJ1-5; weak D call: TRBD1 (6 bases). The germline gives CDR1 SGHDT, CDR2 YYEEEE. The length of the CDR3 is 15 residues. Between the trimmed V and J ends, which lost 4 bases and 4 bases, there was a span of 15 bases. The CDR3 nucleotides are TGTGCCAGCAGCGACCGAAGGGGGGGGAATCAGCCCCAGCATTTT. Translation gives CASSDRRGGNQPQHF. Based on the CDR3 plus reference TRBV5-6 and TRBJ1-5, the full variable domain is DAGVTQSPTHLIKTRGQQVTLRCSPKSGHDTVSWYQQALGQGPQFIFQYYEEEERQRGNFPDRFSGHQFPNYSSELNVNALLLGDSALYLCASSDRRGGNQPQHFGDGTRLSIL.

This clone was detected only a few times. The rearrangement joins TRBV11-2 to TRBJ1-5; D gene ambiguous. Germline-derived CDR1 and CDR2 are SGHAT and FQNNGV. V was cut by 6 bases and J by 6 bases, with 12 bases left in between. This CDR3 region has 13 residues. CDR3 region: CASSPRPGQPQHF. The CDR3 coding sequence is TGTGCCAGCAGTCCTCGTCCAGGTCAGCCCCAGCATTTT.

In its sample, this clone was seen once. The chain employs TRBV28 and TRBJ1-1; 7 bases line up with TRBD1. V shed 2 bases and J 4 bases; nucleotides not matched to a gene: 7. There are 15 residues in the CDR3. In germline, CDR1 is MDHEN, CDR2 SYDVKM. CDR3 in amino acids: CASSLGAGQLTEAFF. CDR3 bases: TGTGCCAGCAGTTTAGGCGCGGGACAGCTCACTGAAGCTTTCTTT.

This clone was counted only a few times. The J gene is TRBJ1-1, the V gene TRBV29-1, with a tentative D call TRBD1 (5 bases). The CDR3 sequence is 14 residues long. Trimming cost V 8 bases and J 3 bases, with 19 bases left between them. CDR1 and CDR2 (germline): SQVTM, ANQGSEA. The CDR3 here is CSTPGRGGDTEAFF. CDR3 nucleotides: TGCAGCACCCCAGGTAGGGGAGGGGACACTGAAGCTTTCTTT.

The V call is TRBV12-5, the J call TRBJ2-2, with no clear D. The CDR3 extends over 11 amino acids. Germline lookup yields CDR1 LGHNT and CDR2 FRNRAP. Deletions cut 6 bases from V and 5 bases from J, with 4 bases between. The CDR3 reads CASGRTGELFF. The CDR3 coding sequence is TGTGCTAGTGGGAGAACCGGGGAGCTGTTTTTT.

CDR3 sequence: CASSLDRDITDTQYF. CDR3 coding DNA: TGCGCCAGCAGCTTAGACAGGGACATCACAGATACGCAGTATTTT. This chain connects TRBV5-1 to TRBJ2-3, with TRBD1 identical over 7 bases. The CDR3 spans 15 residues. J was trimmed by 2 bases and V by 2 bases; bases with no gene match: 5. Germline V lookup: CDR1 SGHRS, CDR2 YFSETQ. Complete variable domain (other parts from reference TRBV5-1 and TRBJ2-3): KAGVTQTPRYLIKTRGQQVTLSCSPISGHRSVSWYQQTPGQGLQFLFEYFSETQRNKGNFPGRFSGRQFSNSRSEMNVSTLELGDSALYLCASSLDRDITDTQYFGPGTRLTVL.

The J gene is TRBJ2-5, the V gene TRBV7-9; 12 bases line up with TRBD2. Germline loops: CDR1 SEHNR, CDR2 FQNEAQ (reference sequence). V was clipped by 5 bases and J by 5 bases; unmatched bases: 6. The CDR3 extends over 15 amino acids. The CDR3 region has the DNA TGTGCCAGCAGCCCCGCCGGGACTAGCGGGGAGACCCAGTACTTC. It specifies CASSPAGTSGETQYF.

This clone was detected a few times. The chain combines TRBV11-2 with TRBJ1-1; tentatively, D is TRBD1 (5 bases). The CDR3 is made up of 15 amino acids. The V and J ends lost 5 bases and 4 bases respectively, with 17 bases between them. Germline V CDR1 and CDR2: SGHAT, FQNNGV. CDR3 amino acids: CASSPHPQGSTEAFF. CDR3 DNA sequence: TGTGCCAGCAGCCCCCACCCCCAGGGCTCCACTGAAGCTTTCTTT.

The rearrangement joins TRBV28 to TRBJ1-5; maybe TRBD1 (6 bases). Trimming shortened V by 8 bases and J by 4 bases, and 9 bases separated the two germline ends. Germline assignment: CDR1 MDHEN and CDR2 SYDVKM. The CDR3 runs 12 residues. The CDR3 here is CASGTGNQPQHF. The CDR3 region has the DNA TGTGCCAGCGGAACAGGGAATCAGCCCCAGCATTTT.

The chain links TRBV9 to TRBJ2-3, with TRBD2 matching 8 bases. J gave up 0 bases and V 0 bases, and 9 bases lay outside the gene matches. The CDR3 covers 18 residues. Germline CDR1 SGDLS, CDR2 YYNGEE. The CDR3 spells CASSVGLASFLSTDTQYF. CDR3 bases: TGTGCCAGCAGCGTAGGACTAGCGAGCTTCCTAAGCACAGATACGCAGTATTTT.

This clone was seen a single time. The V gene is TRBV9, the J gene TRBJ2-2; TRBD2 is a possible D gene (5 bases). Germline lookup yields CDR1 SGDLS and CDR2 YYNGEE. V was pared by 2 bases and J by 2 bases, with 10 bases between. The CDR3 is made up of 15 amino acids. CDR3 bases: TGTGCCAGCAGCGTCGGACTTCCTAACACCGGGGAGCTGTTTTTT. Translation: CASSVGLPNTGELFF.

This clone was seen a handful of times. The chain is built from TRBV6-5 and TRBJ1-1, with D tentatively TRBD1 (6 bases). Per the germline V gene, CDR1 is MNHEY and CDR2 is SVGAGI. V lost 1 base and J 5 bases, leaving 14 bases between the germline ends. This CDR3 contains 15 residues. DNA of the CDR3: TGTGCCAGCAGTTACTTGGGACGAGGGGGAACTGAAGCTTTCTTT. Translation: CASSYLGRGGTEAFF.